The 16 T cell receptor beta chains listed next were all sequenced from one sample in a study of CD8 T cells in ankylosing spondylitis (dated by TCRdb to about 2017). These TCRs' antigens remain unknown. The investigation overall reported the following: Blood from ankylosing spondylitis patients appeared to be characterized by a TCR beta motif composed of eight or nine highly homologous amino acid variants.

Libraries were made using 5' RACE. The instrument given in TCRdb is Illumina HiSeq 2500. Clones were called with MiXCR by TCRdb after fastp trimmed the public reads at Q25, and only in-frame beta chains were retained. Entries that share a CDR3 protein sequence are merged under the most common genes and DNA. For this sample there are roughly 700,000 distinct CDR3 sequences; about 20% appear just once. The biggest ten clones account for 15% to 20% of the sample. The sequencing input was blood, either unsorted or a sorted T cell fraction (not recorded which). The origin of the receptors is a male donor with ankylosing spondylitis.

J is TRBJ1-1 and V is TRBV29-1, with D possibly being TRBD1 (5 bases). The CDR3 is 13 residues long. Germline CDR1 and CDR2: SQVTM and ANQGSEA. CDR3 nucleotides: TGCAGTTTTACGTCGACTGGGGGGTATGAAGCTTTCTTT. Its protein is CSFTSTGGYEAFF. The variable domain in full, completed from reference TRBV29-1 and TRBJ1-1, reads SAVISQKPSRDICQRGTSLTIQCQVDSQVTMMFWYRQQPGQSLTLIATANQGSEATYESGFVIDKFPISRPNLTFSTLTVSNMSPEDSSIYLCSFTSTGGYEAFFGQGTRLTVV.

Only a few counts were recorded for this clonotype. This chain links TRBV5-1 with TRBJ2-2; 8 bases agree with TRBD2. Germline CDR1 SGHRS, CDR2 YFSETQ. The CDR3 sequence is 15 residues long. The junction had 9 bases not matched to a gene; V was cut back by 4 bases and J by 7 bases. The CDR3: CASSGGTRPGGELFF. The CDR3 DNA is TGCGCCAGCAGCGGCGGGACTAGACCGGGCGGGGAGCTGTTTTTT.

The V call is TRBV20-1, the J call TRBJ2-3; TRBD1 matches at 8 bases. Per the germline V gene, CDR1 is DFQATT and CDR2 is SNEGSKA (reference sequence). The CDR3 contains 15 residues. The ends lost 5 bases at V and 3 bases at J; junction bases unmatched: 10. In DNA, the CDR3 is TGCAGTGCTGATCGGACAGGGCTCAGGACAGATACGCAGTATTTT. The encoded protein is CSADRTGLRTDTQYF.

This clonotype was seen a few times. The gene calls are TRBV6-1 and TRBJ1-1; TRBD1 aligns across 8 bases. J was trimmed by 5 bases and V by 7 bases; bases with no gene match: 6. The CDR3 loop spans 13 amino acids. Germline V gene sequence: CDR1 MNHNS, CDR2 SASEGT. The CDR3 spells CASISGGRTEAFF. As DNA, the CDR3 is TGTGCCAGCATCTCAGGGGGCAGGACTGAAGCTTTCTTT.

This clonotype was observed a handful of times. The chain recombines TRBV7-8 with TRBJ2-2, with a weak D call TRBD1 (6 bases). Germline V CDR1 and CDR2: SGHVS, FQNEAQ. The CDR3 is 15 residues long. V dropped 0 bases and J dropped 6 bases, with 11 bases sitting between them. DNA of the CDR3: TGTGCCAGCAGCTTAGCGTGGGACACATCCGGGGAGCTGTTTTTT. This sequence encodes CASSLAWDTSGELFF.

The J gene is TRBJ2-7, the V gene TRBV2; 9 nucleotides align to TRBD1. This CDR3 is built from 15 residues. Germline loops: CDR1 SNHLY, CDR2 FYNNEI. Unmatched junction bases numbered 9, after V lost 5 bases and J lost 4 bases. For the CDR3, the DNA is TGTGCCAGCAGTTGGACAGGGGCGATGGATTACGAGCAGTACTTC. Translation gives CASSWTGAMDYEQYF.

The genes are TRBV20-1 and TRBJ2-1; D may be TRBD2 (5 bases). CDR1 and CDR2 (germline): DFQATT, SNEGSKA (reference sequence). The CDR3 length is 15 residues. Trimming stripped 0 bases from V and 0 bases from J, with 9 bases between. The CDR3 spells CSARDGSFSYNEQFF. CDR3 sequence (DNA): TGCAGTGCTAGAGATGGGAGCTTCTCCTACAATGAGCAGTTCTTC.

The CDR3 is CASSYSRDRGEETQYF. The CDR3 DNA reads as TGTGCCAGCAGTTACTCGCGGGACAGGGGAGAAGAGACCCAGTACTTC. The V and J genes are TRBV6-2 or TRBV6-3 and TRBJ2-5; 10 bases are a match to TRBD1. Per germline, CDR1 MNHEY and CDR2 SVGEGT. This CDR3 contains 16 residues. V was pared by 0 bases and J by 3 bases, with 4 bases of the junction left unmatched.

The V gene is TRBV7-3, the J gene TRBJ2-1; 9 nucleotides align to TRBD1. Germline assignment: CDR1 SGHTA and CDR2 FQGTGA. The CDR3 is 16 residues long. V dropped 4 bases and J dropped 9; count of bases not matched to a gene: 13. The CDR3 region has the DNA TGTGCCAGCAGCTCCCAGACAGGGGGGGTATCGGGTGAGCAGTTCTTC. Translating it yields CASSSQTGGVSGEQFF.

In its sample, this clonotype was seen a few times. The genes are TRBV9 and TRBJ2-5; 9 bases align to TRBD2. The germline CDR1 and CDR2 sequences are SGDLS and YYNGEE. V lost 3 bases and J lost 4; bases outside the gene matches: 4. This CDR3 comprises 14 residues. CDR3 bases: TGTGCCAGCAGCGCTAGCGGGGTTGGAGAGACCCAGTACTTC. Translation: CASSASGVGETQYF.

This clonotype showed up just a few times. V and J are TRBV5-1 and TRBJ1-5; 11 bases are shared with TRBD1. The CDR3 has 23 amino acids. V lost 0 bases and J lost 3; bases outside the gene matches: 23. CDR1 is SGHRS and CDR2 is YFSETQ in the germline V gene. The CDR3 protein is CASSLAIPGGQGAFHCVNQPQHF. CDR3 nucleotides: TGCGCCAGCAGCTTGGCGATACCGGGAGGACAGGGGGCCTTTCATTGCGTCAATCAGCCCCAGCATTTT. The whole variable domain, remainder taken from reference TRBV5-1 and TRBJ1-5, is KAGVTQTPRYLIKTRGQQVTLSCSPISGHRSVSWYQQTPGQGLQFLFEYFSETQRNKGNFPGRFSGRQFSNSRSEMNVSTLELGDSALYLCASSLAIPGGQGAFHCVNQPQHFGDGTRLSIL.

The chain uses TRBV15 and TRBJ1-6; the D is unclear. Trimming left V 8 bases short and J 5 bases short, with 7 bases between. This CDR3 spans 12 amino acids. Germline values: CDR1 LNHNV, CDR2 YYDKDF (reference sequence). Here the CDR3 reads CATGTDNSPLHF. In DNA form, the CDR3 reads TGTGCCACCGGAACAGATAATTCACCCCTCCACTTT.

There are a few counts of this clonotype. V is TRBV7-9 and J is TRBJ2-3; 7 bases fit TRBD2. The CDR3 contains 15 residues. Unmatched junction bases numbered 2, after V lost 0 bases and J lost 2 bases. From germline, CDR1 is SEHNR and CDR2 FQNEAQ (reference sequence). The CDR3 here is CASSLAGGDTDTQYF. DNA for the CDR3: TGTGCCAGCAGCTTAGCGGGGGGGGACACAGATACGCAGTATTTT. Combining the CDR3 with reference TRBV7-9 and TRBJ2-3 gives the whole variable domain DTGVSQNPRHKITKRGQNVTFRCDPISEHNRLYWYRQTLGQGPEFLTYFQNEAQLEKSRLLSDRFSAERPKGSFSTLEIQRTEQGDSAMYLCASSLAGGDTDTQYFGPGTRLTVL.

This clonotype has more than one count but fewer than ten. This chain joins TRBV6-2 or TRBV6-3 and TRBJ2-3; perhaps TRBD2 as D (6 bases). This CDR3 is built from 14 residues. Looked up from germline, CDR1 is MNHEY and CDR2 is SVGEGT. V lost 8 bases to trimming and J lost 2 bases, with 14 bases between them. DNA of the CDR3: TGTGCCAGCCGGAGGGACGGATACACAGATACGCAGTATTTT. Encoded protein: CASRRDGYTDTQYF.

This CDR3 reads CASSRTRGPKETQYF. The CDR3 DNA reads TGTGCCAGCAGCCGGACGAGGGGGCCTAAGGAGACCCAGTACTTC. The genes are TRBV6-1 and TRBJ2-5; 7 bases map to TRBD1. CDR1 is MNHNS and CDR2 is SASEGT in the germline V gene. The ends lost 6 bases at V and 5 bases at J; junction bases unmatched: 12. This CDR3 comprises 15 residues.

This clonotype occurred many times. The chain is built from TRBV15 and TRBJ2-2; the D is unclear. V was trimmed by 0 bases and J by 7 bases, leaving 6 bases between them. CDR3 size: 13 residues. Germline CDR1 is LNHNV and CDR2 is YYDKDF (reference sequence). The CDR3 spells CATSRDRVGELFF. CDR3 in DNA: TGTGCCACCAGCAGAGATAGGGTCGGGGAGCTGTTTTTT.